The 16 T cell receptor beta chains in this list originate from one sample, sequenced in a study of Ad26.COV2.S vaccination and SARS-CoV-2 variants. Assay used: immunoSEQ multiplex PCR; TCRdb lists only in-frame clones, some missing. The repertoire consists of a few hundred thousand clones, with roughly 90% occurring once and the leading ten covering about 1.9%. Treatment here: around 19 received Ad26.COV2.S at low or high dose, single or two shots; about 5 received placebo; per-sample allocation not given. At day 63 after the first vaccine or placebo injection, samples were drawn. The source was peripheral blood, collected in a trial of Ad26.COV2.S vaccine versus placebo. The origin of the receptors is a person between 18 and 59 years old who received the Ad26.COV2.S COVID-19 vaccine or a placebo.

DNA for the CDR3: TGCAGCGCTCAACGAGCGGGAGGCGCATTCAATGAGCAGTTCTTC. As protein: CSAQRAGGAFNEQFF. The chain combines TRBV29-1 with TRBJ2-1; TRBD2 agrees at 9 bases. V lost 7 bases to trimming and J lost 6 bases; unmatched junction nucleotides: 13. The CDR3 totals 15 residues. The germline gives CDR1 SQVTM, CDR2 ANQGSEA.

The genes are TRBV28 and TRBJ2-7; unclear D gene. Germline V CDR1 and CDR2: MDHEN, SYDVKM. This CDR3 is built from 12 residues. V lost 6 bases and J 1 base, leaving 7 bases between the germline ends. The CDR3 sequence: CASSYGSYEQYF. In DNA form, the CDR3 reads TGTGCCAGCAGCTATGGGTCCTACGAGCAGTACTTC.

The chain carries TRBV4-2 and TRBJ2-1, with D possibly matching TRBD2 (5 bases). Germline V gene sequence: CDR1 LGHNA, CDR2 YNFKEQ. The CDR3 consists of 16 residues. V gave up 4 bases and J gave up 0 bases, with 13 bases separating them. The CDR3 loop is CASSPQARDSYNEQFF. Written as DNA, the CDR3 is TGTGCCAGCAGCCCCCAAGCCCGGGACTCCTACAATGAGCAGTTCTTC.

The CDR3 coding sequence is TGTGCCAGCAGCCGCACCGGGACTCACAATGAGCAGTTCTTC. The encoded protein is CASSRTGTHNEQFF. The rearrangement joins TRBV14 to TRBJ2-1; possibly TRBD2 for D (6 bases). Between the trimmed V and J ends, which lost 4 bases and 5 bases, there was a span of 12 bases. The V gene's germline CDR1 is SGHDN and CDR2 FVKESK. The CDR3 is 14 residues long.

This chain joins TRBV4-1 and TRBJ2-1; 11 nucleotides agree with TRBD2. The CDR3 is made up of 16 amino acids. Germline assignment: CDR1 MGHRA and CDR2 YSYEKL. After removal of 4 bases from V and 9 bases from J, the junction contained 11 bases not matched to a gene. The CDR3 region is CASSPRTSGQRSEQFF. In DNA, the CDR3 is TGCGCCAGCAGCCCTAGGACTAGCGGGCAACGGAGTGAGCAGTTCTTC.

The J gene is TRBJ1-5, the V gene TRBV5-6; TRBD1 matches 9 bases. Germline trimming cut 4 bases from V and 2 bases from J; bases unmatched to any gene: 4. CDR1 SGHDT and CDR2 YYEEEE come from the germline V gene. CDR3 length equals 15 residues. CDR3 nucleotides: TGTGCCAGCAGCCCGGGACAGGGAGGCAATCAGCCCCAGCATTTT. The encoded protein is CASSPGQGGNQPQHF.

V usage is TRBV9 and J usage is TRBJ2-7, with a possible D match to TRBD1 (7 bases). In germline, CDR1 is SGDLS, CDR2 YYNGEE. CDR3 size: 14 residues. Trimming took 3 bases from V and 1 from J, leaving 11 bases between them. In DNA form, the CDR3 reads TGTGCCAGCAGCGCTGCAGGGGGGTCCTACGAGCAGTACTTC. Protein sequence: CASSAAGGSYEQYF.

The chain has TRBV5-6 and TRBJ2-1; the D is unclear. Germline V gives CDR1 SGHDT, CDR2 YYEEEE. CDR3 length: 11 amino acids. V gave up 1 base and J gave up 10 bases, with 6 bases separating them. The CDR3, as DNA: TGTGCCAGCAGCTTGTTACGGGAGCAGTTCTTC. Encoded protein: CASSLLREQFF.

V is TRBV5-8 and J is TRBJ1-4, with D perhaps matching TRBD1 (6 bases). V lost 4 bases to trimming and J lost 7 bases, with 17 bases between them. CDR3 length: 15 amino acids. Germline CDR1 and CDR2: SGHTS and YDEGEE. The chain's CDR3 is CASSQRGGLGEKLFF. The CDR3, as DNA: TGTGCCAGCAGCCAACGGGGGGGGCTCGGTGAAAAACTGTTTTTT. Supplemented by reference TRBV5-8 and TRBJ1-4, the full variable domain reads EAGVTQSPTHLIKTRGQQATLRCSPISGHTSVYWYQQALGLGLQFLLWYDEGEERNRGNFPPRFSGRQFPNYSSELNVNALELEDSALYLCASSQRGGLGEKLFFGSGTQLSVL.

V usage is TRBV2 and J usage is TRBJ1-1; D not certain. This CDR3 is 15 amino acids long. V shed 1 base and J shed 11 bases, with 20 bases lying between them. Germline loops: CDR1 SNHLY, CDR2 FYNNEI. Here the CDR3 reads CASSEDSGLPHGAFF. Here the CDR3 DNA reads TGTGCCAGCAGTGAAGACTCCGGACTCCCCCATGGGGCTTTCTTT.

The rearrangement uses TRBV9 and TRBJ2-2; the D gene is possibly TRBD2 (5 bases). This CDR3 is 17 amino acids long. Deletions cut 2 bases from V and 5 bases from J, with 19 bases between. Germline V gene lookup returns CDR1 SGDLS and CDR2 YYNGEE. The CDR3 sequence: CASSVSLGFPGTGELFF. CDR3 nucleotide sequence: TGTGCCAGCAGCGTCTCTCTGGGCTTCCCGGGGACCGGGGAGCTGTTTTTT.

V is TRBV9 and J is TRBJ1-3; D may be TRBD1 (6 bases). Trimming removed 1 base from V and 3 bases from J, with 20 bases in between. Germline V gives CDR1 SGDLS, CDR2 YYNGEE. The CDR3 is 18 residues long. In nucleotides, the CDR3 is TGTGCCAGCAGCGTAATGGGGACACCACGCGGGGATGGAAACACCATATATTTT. Translation: CASSVMGTPRGDGNTIYF.

V usage is TRBV12-3 or TRBV12-4 and J usage is TRBJ2-2; D not resolved. This CDR3 contains 12 residues. V lost 5 bases and J 7 bases, leaving 8 bases between the germline ends. The CDR3 sequence is CASSTPRGELFF. The CDR3 region has the DNA TGTGCCAGCAGTACCCCCCGCGGGGAGCTGTTTTTT.

The V call is TRBV6-2 or TRBV6-3, the J call TRBJ2-1; TRBD2 matches 8 bases. The CDR3 has 14 amino acids. In germline, CDR1 is MNHEY, CDR2 SVGEGT. V lost 5 bases to trimming and J lost 3 bases; unmatched junction nucleotides: 3. The chain's CDR3 is CASSEGLDYNEQFF. The DNA for the CDR3 is TGTGCCAGCAGTGAGGGACTAGACTACAATGAGCAGTTCTTC.

This chain links TRBV19 with TRBJ2-5; perhaps D is TRBD1 or TRBD2 (5 bases each). This CDR3 has 14 amino acids. Trimming took off 5 bases at V and 4 bases at J, with 14 bases between the two ends. The germline gives CDR1 LNHDA, CDR2 SQIVND (reference sequence). The CDR3 reads CASSPQGVGETQYF. The CDR3, as DNA: TGTGCCAGTAGTCCCCAGGGAGTTGGAGAGACCCAGTACTTC.

This chain joins TRBV11-3 and TRBJ2-1; 10 bases align to TRBD2. The CDR3 length is 15 residues. V lost 3 bases and J lost 4; bases outside the gene matches: 3. CDR1 SGHNT and CDR2 YENEEA come from the germline V gene. The CDR3 reads CASSFSGRLYNEQFF. The CDR3 DNA follows: TGTGCCAGCAGCTTTAGCGGGAGGTTATACAATGAGCAGTTCTTC.